The rows below give T cell receptor beta chains drawn from one sample of a study of radiotherapy plus CTLA-4 blockade in lung cancer. TCRdb keeps only in-frame clones here, not all; method: immunoSEQ multiplex PCR. The sample has tens of thousands of clones, roughly four fifths seen once. Material: peripheral blood, obtained from a patient treated with radiotherapy plus ipilimumab. The receptors shown here come from a human donor with non-small cell lung cancer who had stable disease on radiotherapy plus ipilimumab. Both conserved end residues are part of each CDR3. D genes are given only for firm matches. Size tells how often a clone was seen (once, few, many) or the class of an expanded clone, and some rows leave it out.

clone size | J gene | D gene | V gene | CDR3 protein | CDR3 DNA
NA | TRBJ2-2 | NA | TRBV2 | CASLQTVTNTGELFF | TGTGCCAGCCTACAGACAGTAACGAACACCGGGGAGCTGTTTTTT
NA | TRBJ2-3 | NA | TRBV7-8 | CASSLVQYPHTDTQYF | TGTGCCAGCAGCTTAGTACAGTACCCACACACAGATACGCAGTATTTT
once | TRBJ2-1 | NA | TRBV15 | CATSSGLGPGDNEQFF | TGTGCCACCAGCAGTGGGTTGGGCCCAGGGGACAATGAGCAGTTCTTC
NA | TRBJ1-6 | TRBD1 | TRBV4-2 | CASSRRQGGVNSPLHF | TGTGCCAGCAGCCGTAGACAGGGGGGCGTTAATTCACCCCTCCACTTT
few | TRBJ1-2 | NA | TRBV21-1 | CASSKDSGGNTF | TGTGCCAGCAGCAAGGATTCAGGGGGGAACACCTTC
once | TRBJ1-1 | NA | TRBV5-4 | CASSQHRGAGNTEAFF | TGTGCCAGCAGCCAACACCGGGGGGCAGGAAACACTGAAGCTTTCTTT
NA | TRBJ2-3 | NA | TRBV20-1 | CSAISGTTQYF | TGCAGTGCAATATCCGGGACCACGCAGTATTTT
once | TRBJ1-5 | TRBD1 | TRBV4-1 | CASSQEGTGGNQPQHF | TGCGCCAGCAGCCAAGAGGGGACAGGGGGCAATCAGCCCCAGCATTTT
NA | TRBJ1-2 | NA | TRBV5-8 | CASSLAGRPNYGYTF | TGTGCCAGCAGCTTGGCGGGGCGACCTAACTATGGCTACACCTTC
NA | TRBJ2-2 | NA | TRBV7-2 | CASSSLQSWGGTGELFF | TGTGCCAGCAGCTCCCTCCAATCATGGGGCGGGACCGGGGAGCTGTTTTTT
NA | TRBJ1-2 | TRBD1 | TRBV19 | CASSPGTEQSNYGYTF | TGTGCCAGTAGCCCCGGGACAGAGCAGTCTAACTATGGCTACACCTTC
NA | TRBJ2-5 | TRBD1 | TRBV5-1 | CASSNAGTDQETQYF | TGCGCCAGCAGCAACGCCGGGACAGACCAAGAGACCCAGTACTTC
NA | TRBJ2-7 | NA | TRBV30 | CAWSVKSEQYF | TGTGCCTGGAGTGTTAAAAGCGAGCAGTACTTC
NA | TRBJ2-6 | TRBD2 | TRBV4-3 | CASSRGGGGAYSGANVLTF | TGCGCCAGCAGCCGGGGGGGCGGGGGGGCCTACTCTGGGGCCAACGTCCTGACTTTC
few | TRBJ1-2 | NA | TRBV18 | CASSPMSTGNNYGYTF | TGTGCCAGCTCACCAATGAGTACGGGTAATAACTATGGCTACACCTTC
NA | TRBJ1-1 | TRBD1 | TRBV29-1 | CSVAGQGNTEAFF | TGCAGCGTAGCGGGACAGGGAAACACTGAAGCTTTCTTT
NA | TRBJ1-1 | NA | TRBV10-3 | CAISERDGGTEAFF | TGTGCCATCAGTGAAAGGGACGGGGGCACTGAAGCTTTCTTT
NA | TRBJ1-1 | TRBD1 | TRBV5-6 | CASSPGQGMNTEAFF | TGTGCCAGCAGCCCTGGACAGGGAATGAACACTGAAGCTTTCTTT
NA | TRBJ1-4 | TRBD1 | TRBV5-5 | CASSRMTGIQEKLFF | TGTGCCAGCAGCAGGATGACAGGGATTCAAGAAAAACTGTTTTTT
NA | TRBJ1-2 | TRBD1 | TRBV2 | CASRRGTDYGYTF | TGTGCCAGCAGGAGAGGGACAGACTATGGCTACACCTTC
NA | TRBJ1-4 | NA | TRBV27 | CASSLYSATNEKLFF | TGTGCCAGCAGTTTATACAGTGCAACTAATGAAAAACTGTTTTTT
NA | TRBJ2-5 | NA | TRBV2 | CASSLNQETQYF | TGTGCCAGCAGCCTTAACCAAGAGACCCAGTACTTC
NA | TRBJ2-2 | NA | TRBV27 | CASRADSNTGELFF | TGTGCCAGCAGGGCAGACTCGAACACCGGGGAGCTGTTTTTT
NA | TRBJ2-1 | TRBD1 | TRBV30 | CAWSGSNRGPVEFF | TGTGCCTGGAGTGGATCCAACAGGGGCCCCGTAGAGTTCTTC
NA | TRBJ1-1 | NA | TRBV5-1 | CASTEVLNTEAFF | TGCGCCAGTACTGAGGTCCTGAACACTGAAGCTTTCTTT
NA | TRBJ1-6 | NA | TRBV28 | CASSLPGLSSYNSPLHF | TGTGCCAGCAGTTTACCAGGCCTGAGCTCCTATAATTCACCCCTCCACTTT
NA | TRBJ1-2 | TRBD1 | TRBV28 | CASTKQGYGYTF | TGTGCCAGCACAAAACAGGGGTATGGCTACACCTTC
NA | TRBJ1-1 | TRBD1 | TRBV7-9 | CASSRGQGEAFF | TGTGCCAGCAGTCGCGGACAGGGTGAAGCTTTCTTT
few | TRBJ1-1 | NA | TRBV19 | CASSLPGSGPGTEAFF | TGTGCCAGTAGTCTTCCCGGGTCGGGCCCTGGGACTGAAGCTTTCTTT
NA | TRBJ1-4 | NA | TRBV28 | CASFEGANEKLFF | TGTGCCAGCTTTGAAGGTGCTAATGAAAAACTGTTTTTT
once | TRBJ1-3 | TRBD1 | TRBV5-4 | CASSWGQGRNTIYF | TGTGCCAGCAGCTGGGGACAGGGGAGAAACACCATATATTTT